Below, 13 T cell receptor beta chains from the same sample are listed, as sequenced in a study of blood T cell repertoires in COVID-19. The table came from immunoSEQ multiplex PCR; TCRdb's copy has only in-frame clones and leaves some out. The data show 130,000 or so clones, approximately 80% seen once. Sequencing used peripheral blood. Source of these receptors: a woman aged 55 to 70 with acute or convalescent COVID-19.

The chain is built from TRBV7-8 and TRBJ1-3, with TRBD1 matching over 7 bases. V lost 0 bases to trimming and J lost 5 bases; unmatched junction nucleotides: 1. This CDR3 is 14 amino acids long. Germline values: CDR1 SGHVS, CDR2 FQNEAQ. CDR3 amino acids: CASSLATGRNTIYF. Here the CDR3 DNA reads TGTGCCAGCAGCTTAGCGACAGGGAGAAACACCATATATTTT.

The J gene is TRBJ2-7, the V gene TRBV25-1, with 7 positions matching TRBD1. Trimming took 8 bases from V and 6 from J; bases not matched to a gene: 16. Germline lookup yields CDR1 MGHDK and CDR2 SYGVNS. This CDR3 has 15 residues. CDR3 loop: CASLSRGPRGFEQYV. The DNA for the CDR3 is TGTGCCAGCCTGTCGAGGGGGCCTCGAGGTTTCGAGCAGTACGTC.

This chain connects TRBV5-1 to TRBJ2-3, with 8 bases identical to TRBD2. Germline CDR1 and CDR2: SGHRS and YFSETQ. Losses at the gene ends were 5 bases for V and 6 bases for J; bases not matched to a gene: 8. The CDR3 is made up of 14 amino acids. The CDR3 DNA follows: TGCGCCAGCAGTACGGGGGGGTCTCTGGATACGCAGTATTTT. It encodes CASSTGGSLDTQYF.

The rearrangement uses TRBV5-8 and TRBJ1-6, with unresolved D. The CDR3 contains 15 residues. Germline V gives CDR1 SGHTS, CDR2 YDEGEE. V gave up 5 bases and J gave up 5 bases, with 14 bases separating them. The CDR3, as DNA: TGTGCCAGCAGTCTCTGGCAGACAAATAATTCACCCCTCCACTTT. Amino acid sequence: CASSLWQTNNSPLHF.

This clone was seen only once. For the CDR3, the DNA is TGCGCCAGCAGCTCGGGGACAGGGGTCACTGAAGCTTTCTTT. As protein: CASSSGTGVTEAFF. The chain carries TRBV5-1 and TRBJ1-1; TRBD1 aligns across 10 bases. Germline V gives CDR1 SGHRS, CDR2 YFSETQ. The CDR3 consists of 14 residues. V shed 3 bases and J 4 bases; nucleotides not matched to a gene: 3.

The rearrangement joins TRBV5-4 to TRBJ2-1; 12 bases agree with TRBD2. J lost 0 bases, V lost 1 base, and 5 bases had no gene match. The CDR3 runs 18 residues. Germline lookup yields CDR1 SGHNT and CDR2 YYREEE (reference sequence). The CDR3, as DNA: TGTGCCAGCAGCTTGCTTCTAGCGGGGGGGAGCTCCTACAATGAGCAGTTCTTC. Translation gives CASSLLLAGGSSYNEQFF.

Here the CDR3 reads CASTSGNQPQHF. The CDR3 coding sequence is TGTGCCAGCACCTCTGGCAATCAGCCCCAGCATTTT. This chain uses TRBV12-3 or TRBV12-4 with TRBJ1-5; D uncertain. The CDR3 sequence is 12 residues long. Trimming stripped 7 bases from V and 2 bases from J, with 6 bases between.

The gene calls are TRBV6-4 and TRBJ1-2; D possibly corresponds to TRBD1 (6 bases). The germline V gene encodes CDR1 MRHNA and CDR2 SNTAGT. V lost 0 bases, J lost 1 base, and 12 bases lay in between. The CDR3 totals 16 residues. The CDR3 sequence is CASSDSAGAYNYGYTF. CDR3 DNA sequence: TGTGCCAGCAGTGACTCGGCAGGGGCCTATAACTATGGCTACACCTTC.

The J gene is TRBJ1-2, the V gene TRBV18; a weak D match, TRBD1 (5 bases). The CDR3 is made up of 14 amino acids. Germline V gives CDR1 KGHSH, CDR2 LQKENI. Trimming removed 6 bases from V and 1 base from J, with 12 bases in between. CDR3 amino acids: CASSSGRSNYGYTF. As DNA, the CDR3 is TGTGCCAGCTCTTCAGGGCGGAGTAACTATGGCTACACCTTC. Based on the CDR3 plus reference TRBV18 and TRBJ1-2, the full variable domain is NAGVMQNPRHLVRRRGQEARLRCSPMKGHSHVYWYRQLPEEGLKFMVYLQKENIIDESGMPKERFSAEFPKEGPSILRIQQVVRGDSAAYFCASSSGRSNYGYTFGSGTRLTVV.

This clone was recorded a few times. The chain combines TRBV5-1 with TRBJ2-3, with a weak D call TRBD2 (6 bases). CDR1 is SGHRS and CDR2 is YFSETQ in the germline V gene. The CDR3 is made up of 16 amino acids. V lost 7 bases and J lost 0, with 18 bases in between. CDR3 sequence: CASGAGPISSTDTQYF. The CDR3 region has the DNA TGCGCCAGCGGGGCGGGACCCATCTCTAGCACAGATACGCAGTATTTT. Based on the CDR3 plus reference TRBV5-1 and TRBJ2-3, the full variable domain is KAGVTQTPRYLIKTRGQQVTLSCSPISGHRSVSWYQQTPGQGLQFLFEYFSETQRNKGNFPGRFSGRQFSNSRSEMNVSTLELGDSALYLCASGAGPISSTDTQYFGPGTRLTVL.

This clone was counted once. This chain joins TRBV14 and TRBJ2-3; weak D call: TRBD1 (6 bases). This CDR3 comprises 16 residues. Germline V gene sequence: CDR1 SGHDN, CDR2 FVKESK. V dropped 1 base and J dropped 4 bases, with 15 bases sitting between them. CDR3 DNA sequence: TGTGCCAGCAGCCAAGTCAGGGGTCCAACCCCAGATACGCAGTATTTT. Translation gives CASSQVRGPTPDTQYF.

The chain joins TRBV27 to TRBJ2-1; D perhaps matches TRBD2 (6 bases). Germline CDR1 MNHEY, CDR2 SMNVEV (reference sequence). The length of the CDR3 is 15 residues. V was pared by 8 bases and J by 8 bases, with 22 bases between. The DNA for the CDR3 is TGTGCCAGCGCCCGCGATGGACTCCGGGACTATGAGCAGTTCTTC. This sequence encodes CASARDGLRDYEQFF.

This clone was recorded once. V gene TRBV28 combines with J gene TRBJ1-2; a possible D gene is TRBD1 (6 bases). Germline V gene lookup returns CDR1 MDHEN and CDR2 SYDVKM. This CDR3 is built from 12 residues. V was trimmed by 10 bases and J by 4 bases, leaving 13 bases between them. CDR3 loop: CAISQGFYGYTF. The CDR3 DNA reads TGTGCCATCTCACAGGGTTTCTATGGCTACACCTTC.